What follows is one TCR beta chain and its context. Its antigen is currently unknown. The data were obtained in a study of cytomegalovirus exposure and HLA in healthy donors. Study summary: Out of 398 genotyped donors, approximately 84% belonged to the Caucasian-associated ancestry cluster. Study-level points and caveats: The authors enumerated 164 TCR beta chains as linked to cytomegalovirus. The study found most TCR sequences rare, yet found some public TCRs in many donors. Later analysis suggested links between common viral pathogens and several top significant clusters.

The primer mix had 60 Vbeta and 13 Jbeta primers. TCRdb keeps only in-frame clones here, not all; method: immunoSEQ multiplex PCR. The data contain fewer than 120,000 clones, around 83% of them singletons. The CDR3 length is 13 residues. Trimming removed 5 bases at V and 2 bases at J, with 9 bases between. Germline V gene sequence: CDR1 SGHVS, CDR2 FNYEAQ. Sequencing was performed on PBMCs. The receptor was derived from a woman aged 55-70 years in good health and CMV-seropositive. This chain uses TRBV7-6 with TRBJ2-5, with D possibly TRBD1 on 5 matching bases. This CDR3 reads CASSRDRQETQYF. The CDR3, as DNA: TGTGCCAGCAGCCGCGACAGACAAGAGACCCAGTACTTC.